The clone carrying this TCR beta chain was seen once. The antigen is unknown. The data belong to a study of CD8+CD57+ T cells in acquired aplastic anemia. Study results and limitations: Levels of CD8+ Simpson's diversity were not significantly distinct in patients versus controls.

The trim removed 5 bases at V and 8 bases at J, leaving 16 bases unmatched. This CDR3 is 17 amino acids long. Germline CDR1 SNHLY, CDR2 FYNNEI. TCR beta VDJ and CDR3 profiling used genomic DNA as template. TCRdb redid the calling of the reads with MiXCR, one entry per CDR3 protein. The top ten hold approximately 15% of the sample, which has some 190,000 distinct CDR3 sequences, about 53% seen once. The clonotype comes from a human donor in good health, serving as a control. The specimen was sorted CD4+, CD8+, or CD8+CD57+ T cells (not recorded which) from PBMCs. V usage is TRBV2 and J usage is TRBJ2-1; 9 nucleotides line up with TRBD1. This CDR3 is CASSRWGPGQGRDEQFF. The CDR3 bases are TGTGCCAGCAGTAGATGGGGGCCGGGACAGGGTAGGGATGAGCAGTTCTTC.